This passage covers 22 T cell receptor beta chains from one sample sequenced in a study of OX40 agonist ivuxolimab in advanced cancers. TCRdb's table, derived via immunoSEQ multiplex PCR, lists solely in-frame clones and lacks some. The sample lists roughly 60,000 clones, around 80% occurring once. The sample in question was CD4+ or CD8+ T cells sorted from blood, obtained in a trial of the OX40 agonist ivuxolimab. Receptors originate from an adult with an advanced solid tumor such as melanoma, head and neck, liver or kidney cancer.

V gene TRBV10-2 combines with J gene TRBJ2-7, with D unclear. V was trimmed by 8 bases and J by 1 base, leaving 9 bases between them. The CDR3 spans 12 residues. The germline V gene has CDR1 WSHSY and CDR2 SAAADI. The CDR3 DNA sequence: TGCGCCAGCTCCGCCGTTTCCTACGAGCAGTACTTC. Protein product: CASSAVSYEQYF.

CDR3 in DNA: TGTGCCAGCAGCTCTACAGGGGGCGGAAACACTGAAGCTTTCTTT. As protein: CASSSTGGGNTEAFF. V gene TRBV5-4 combines with J gene TRBJ1-1; 9 bases fit TRBD1. Unmatched junction bases numbered 5, after V lost 3 bases and J lost 2 bases. Germline lookup yields CDR1 SGHNT and CDR2 YYREEE (reference sequence). The CDR3 is 15 residues long.

The J gene is TRBJ2-2, the V gene TRBV10-3; D call uncertain. This CDR3 is 13 amino acids long. The germline V gene encodes CDR1 ENHRY and CDR2 SYGVKD. The ends were cut back, 0 bases at V and 7 bases at J, with 6 bases in the middle. The CDR3 DNA sequence: TGTGCCATCAGTGAGTCAGGGATCGGGGAGCTGTTTTTT. As protein: CAISESGIGELFF.

This clone was seen only a few times. The chain is built from TRBV2 and TRBJ1-2; no definite D call. There are 13 residues in the CDR3. The germline V gene encodes CDR1 SNHLY and CDR2 FYNNEI. Trimming removed 6 bases from V and 2 bases from J, with 10 bases in between. CDR3 loop: CASSTLGNYGYTF. DNA for the CDR3: TGTGCCAGCAGCACATTAGGGAACTATGGCTACACCTTC.

The CDR3 loop is CASSLRVETQYF. The CDR3 DNA sequence: TGTGCCAGCAGCTTAAGGGTAGAGACCCAGTACTTC. The gene calls are TRBV7-6 and TRBJ2-5; D not certain. The length of the CDR3 is 12 residues. The V end was cut by 2 bases, the J end by 4 bases, with 5 bases between. The V gene's germline CDR1 is SGHVS and CDR2 FNYEAQ.

The rearrangement uses TRBV28 and TRBJ2-1; 7 positions agree with TRBD2. With V trimmed by 6 bases and J by 4 bases, 12 bases remained unmatched. Germline V gives CDR1 MDHEN, CDR2 SYDVKM. The CDR3 length is 16 residues. The CDR3 loop is CASSTLAPEHYNEQFF. DNA of the CDR3: TGTGCCAGCAGCACACTAGCGCCGGAACATTACAATGAGCAGTTCTTC.

In its sample, this clone was seen a few times. This sequence joins TRBV7-9 and TRBJ2-1; D unclear. CDR3 length: 13 residues. Germline V gene data show CDR1 as SEHNR and CDR2 as FQNEAQ (reference sequence). V was clipped by 1 base and J by 2 bases, with 3 bases between them. CDR3 amino acids: CASSLVAYNEQFF. Here the CDR3 DNA reads TGTGCCAGCAGCTTAGTGGCCTACAATGAGCAGTTCTTC. The full variable domain, with the rest looked up from reference TRBV7-9 and TRBJ2-1, is DTGVSQNPRHKITKRGQNVTFRCDPISEHNRLYWYRQTLGQGPEFLTYFQNEAQLEKSRLLSDRFSAERPKGSFSTLEIQRTEQGDSAMYLCASSLVAYNEQFFGPGTRLTVL.

The chain couples TRBV6-6 to TRBJ2-5; 8 bases align to TRBD1. The V and J ends lost 6 bases and 5 bases, in that order; junction bases with no gene match: 8. Germline CDR1 MNHNY, CDR2 SVGAGI (reference sequence). The CDR3 is made up of 14 amino acids. CDR3 bases: TGTGCCAGCAGGTGGACAGGGTCGGTGGAGACCCAGTACTTC. Its protein is CASRWTGSVETQYF.

To note about this clone: This same CDR3 is encoded by further DNA sequences in the sample. V and J are TRBV29-1 and TRBJ1-5, with D maybe TRBD1 (5 bases). V dropped 3 bases and J dropped 3 bases, with 9 bases sitting between them. CDR1 and CDR2 from the germline V gene are SQVTM and ANQGSEA. The CDR3 consists of 13 residues. The CDR3 sequence is CSVDQGPNQPQHF. The CDR3 coding sequence is TGCAGCGTTGACCAGGGTCCCAATCAGCCCCAGCATTTT.

The V and J genes are TRBV29-1 and TRBJ2-5; the D call may be TRBD1 or TRBD2 (6 bases each). Looked up from germline, CDR1 is SQVTM and CDR2 is ANQGSEA. This CDR3 spans 15 amino acids. Trimming took off 3 bases at V and 4 bases at J, with 18 bases between the two ends. The CDR3: CSVEDPSQGGETQYF. The CDR3 nucleotides are TGCAGCGTTGAGGACCCGTCACAGGGAGGAGAGACCCAGTACTTC.

The CDR3 DNA reads TGTGCCAGCGGCTCGACCATGGGACACCTCTCGGATACGCAGTATTTT. Protein sequence: CASGSTMGHLSDTQYF. The chain employs TRBV28 and TRBJ2-3, with D perhaps matching TRBD1 (6 bases). Between the trimmed V and J ends, which lost 8 bases and 6 bases, there was a span of 24 bases. This CDR3 contains 16 residues. The germline CDR1 and CDR2 sequences are MDHEN and SYDVKM.

About this clone: The same CDR3 arises from other DNA sequences in this sample as well. This chain links TRBV6-5 with TRBJ2-5; tentative D call: TRBD2 (6 bases). Looked up from germline, CDR1 is MNHEY and CDR2 is SVGAGI. V dropped 2 bases and J dropped 1 base, with 11 bases sitting between them. The CDR3 is 15 amino acids. The DNA for the CDR3 is TGTGCCAGCAGTTACAGTCCCGGGGGCCAAGAGACCCAGTACTTC. It translates to CASSYSPGGQETQYF.

Written as DNA, the CDR3 is TGTGCCAGCAGCCACGACAGGCTACTTTATAGCAATCAGCCCCAGCATTTT. This translates into CASSHDRLLYSNQPQHF. The rearrangement joins TRBV28 to TRBJ1-5; possibly TRBD1 for D (6 bases). The CDR3 extends over 17 amino acids. Trimming stripped 6 bases from V and 0 bases from J, with 18 bases between. Germline V gives CDR1 MDHEN, CDR2 SYDVKM.

The V and J genes are TRBV11-2 and TRBJ2-2; maybe TRBD2 (6 bases). The germline gives CDR1 SGHAT, CDR2 FQNNGV. CDR3 size: 15 residues. V was clipped by 5 bases and J by 1 base, with 11 bases between them. The CDR3 region has the DNA TGTGCCAGCAGCCGGGAGAGGGGGAACACCGGGGAGCTGTTTTTT. It specifies CASSRERGNTGELFF.

CDR3 sequence (DNA): TGTGCCAGCATGGCAGCAGGACAAGATACGCAGTATTTT. Its protein product is CASMAAGQDTQYF. V gene TRBV6-1 combines with J gene TRBJ2-3, with a weak D call TRBD1 (5 bases). V lost 7 bases, J lost 5 bases, and 13 bases lay in between. The CDR3 covers 13 residues. Germline assignment: CDR1 MNHNS and CDR2 SASEGT.

This chain connects TRBV30 to TRBJ1-3, with D possibly matching TRBD1 (6 bases). The CDR3 has 15 residues. Trimming left V 3 bases short and J 0 bases short, with 12 bases between. Germline lookup yields CDR1 GTSNPN and CDR2 SVGIG (reference sequence). The CDR3 nucleotides are TGTGCCTGGAGGAAGGACAGAATCTCTGGAAACACCATATATTTT. This encodes CAWRKDRISGNTIYF.

This clone was found once. The chain employs TRBV28 and TRBJ2-3; no reliable D call. V was clipped by 4 bases and J by 5 bases, with 13 bases between them. The V gene's germline CDR1 is MDHEN and CDR2 SYDVKM. This CDR3 spans 14 amino acids. This CDR3 reads CASSSSGRVDTQYF. The CDR3 DNA sequence: TGTGCCAGCAGTTCTTCCGGGCGTGTAGATACGCAGTATTTT.

This clone has only a few counts. The rearrangement links TRBV30 to TRBJ1-5; the D is unclear. The length of the CDR3 is 16 residues. V lost 0 bases to trimming and J lost 0 bases, with 12 bases between them. Per the germline V gene, CDR1 is GTSNPN and CDR2 is SVGIG (reference sequence). Here the CDR3 DNA reads TGTGCCTGGAGTGTATTGGGCCCCTTTAGCAATCAGCCCCAGCATTTT. Translation gives CAWSVLGPFSNQPQHF.

The CDR3 DNA is TGCGCCAGCAGTGATAGGACAGGGTATAATTCACCCCTCCACTTT. It translates to CASSDRTGYNSPLHF. The chain employs TRBV10-2 and TRBJ1-6; TRBD1 aligns across 8 bases. Germline CDR1 WSHSY, CDR2 SAAADI. The CDR3 runs to 15 residues. J was trimmed by 4 bases and V by 3 bases; bases with no gene match: 2.

V is TRBV5-6 and J is TRBJ1-1; 9 bases agree with TRBD1. Germline CDR1 reads SGHDT; CDR2 reads YYEEEE. V trimming: 5 bases; J trimming: 4 bases; junction bases outside the gene matches: 9. This CDR3 contains 15 residues. The CDR3 DNA reads TGTGCCAGCAGAGGGTGGGGACAGGGTCCCACTGAAGCTTTCTTT. This encodes CASRGWGQGPTEAFF.

This chain joins TRBV7-9 and TRBJ2-1; D not resolved. Germline CDR1 reads SEHNR; CDR2 reads FQNEAQ (reference sequence). The V gene lost 1 base and the J gene lost 0 bases, with 1 base spanning the gap. The CDR3 runs 13 residues. The CDR3 coding sequence is TGTGCCAGCAGCTTAGGCTCCTACAATGAGCAGTTCTTC. Translating it yields CASSLGSYNEQFF.

This clone was counted a few times. The rearrangement uses TRBV30 and TRBJ1-5; weak D call: TRBD1 (5 bases). The V gene's germline CDR1 is GTSNPN and CDR2 SVGIG (reference sequence). The CDR3 has 13 amino acids. The V and J ends lost 2 bases and 5 bases respectively, with 10 bases between them. For the CDR3, the DNA is TGTGCCTGGAGTCGGGGCTGGGATCAGCCCCAGCATTTT. This translates into CAWSRGWDQPQHF.